The 30 T cell receptor beta chains listed next were all sequenced from one sample in a study of blood T cell repertoires in COVID-19. The data were produced by immunoSEQ multiplex PCR, yet TCRdb's version contains in-frame clones alone and is incomplete. This repertoire shows about 130,000 clones, approximately 86% found once; its top ten account for roughly 2.3%. Sequenced sample: PBMCs or T cells enriched from blood (not recorded which). The receptors were gathered from a woman aged 50 to 60 who had recovered from COVID-19.

J is TRBJ1-5 and V is TRBV3-1 (or the pseudogene TRBV3-2), with 7 bases that match TRBD1. Germline V CDR1 and CDR2: LGHDT, YNNKEL (reference sequence). The junction had 10 bases not matched to a gene; V was cut back by 6 bases and J by 2 bases. The CDR3 length is 16 residues. CDR3 residues: CASSLGQGVGNQPQHF. In nucleotides, the CDR3 is TGTGCCAGCAGTTTGGGCCAGGGGGTGGGCAATCAGCCCCAGCATTTT.

CDR3 DNA: TGTGCCAGCAGTTTGAGACTAGCGGGGGCCTCGTACCAAGAGACCCAGTACTTC. Protein: CASSLRLAGASYQETQYF. The V gene is TRBV5-8, the J gene TRBJ2-5; 12 nucleotides agree with TRBD2. The CDR3 covers 18 residues. V shed 5 bases, J shed 0 bases, and the junction held 11 bases outside the gene matches. Germline CDR1 and CDR2: SGHTS and YDEGEE.

This chain uses TRBV9 with TRBJ2-3; 11 bases fit TRBD2. Germline V gene data show CDR1 as SGDLS and CDR2 as YYNGEE. V gave up 0 bases and J gave up 2 bases; unmatched junction bases: 8. The CDR3 contains 18 residues. CDR3 in amino acids: CASSVGASGGLYTDTQYF. For the CDR3, the DNA is TGTGCCAGCAGCGTAGGGGCTAGCGGGGGGCTATACACAGATACGCAGTATTTT.

The chain recombines TRBV7-2 with TRBJ2-6; TRBD1 agrees at 9 bases. J was trimmed by 2 bases and V by 4 bases; bases with no gene match: 6. Looked up from germline, CDR1 is SGHTA and CDR2 is FQGNSA. The CDR3 totals 17 residues. CDR3 amino acids: CASSYAQGAPGANVLTF. CDR3 DNA: TGTGCCAGCAGCTACGCACAGGGGGCGCCTGGGGCCAACGTCCTGACTTTC. Looking up the rest from reference TRBV7-2 and TRBJ2-6 gives the full variable domain: GAGVSQSPSNKVTEKGKDVELRCDPISGHTALYWYRQSLGQGLEFLIYFQGNSAPDKSGLPSDRFSAERTGGSVSTLTIQRTQQEDSAVYLCASSYAQGAPGANVLTFGAGSRLTVL.

The CDR3 spells CASSDRGYEQYF. Written as DNA, the CDR3 is TGTGCCAGCAGTGACCGGGGGTACGAGCAGTACTTC. V usage is TRBV2 and J usage is TRBJ2-7; a weak D match, TRBD2 (6 bases). Trimming cost V 3 bases and J 4 bases, with 7 bases left between them. From germline, CDR1 is SNHLY and CDR2 FYNNEI. The CDR3 consists of 12 residues.

The rearrangement joins TRBV7-8 to TRBJ1-2; TRBD1 might be the D (6 bases). Trimming removed 6 bases at V and 2 bases at J, with 13 bases between. The CDR3 length is 14 residues. Germline CDR1 SGHVS, CDR2 FQNEAQ. The chain's CDR3 is CASSTDRRNYGYTF. The DNA for the CDR3 is TGTGCCAGCAGTACCGACAGGCGGAACTATGGCTACACCTTC.

J is TRBJ1-1 and V is TRBV19; 7 nucleotides align to TRBD1. The junction had 9 bases not matched to a gene; V was cut back by 6 bases and J by 2 bases. This CDR3 has 15 residues. CDR1 LNHDA and CDR2 SQIVND come from the germline V gene (reference sequence). CDR3: CASSPTGTANTEAFF. CDR3 sequence (DNA): TGTGCCAGTAGCCCCACCGGGACAGCCAACACTGAAGCTTTCTTT.

This chain connects TRBV11-2 to TRBJ1-1, with 9 nucleotides matching TRBD1. The germline gives CDR1 SGHAT, CDR2 FQNNGV. V lost 6 bases and J lost 1; bases outside the gene matches: 9. This CDR3 has 16 residues. The CDR3 region has the DNA TGTGCCAGCAGGCCACTACAGGGGGCGGGGAACACTGAAGCTTTCTTT. It is translated as CASRPLQGAGNTEAFF.

The V call is TRBV5-3, the J call TRBJ2-6, with D possibly being TRBD1 (5 bases). TRBV5-3 is identified as an open reading frame with a role that is uncertain. Trimming took 7 bases from V and 2 from J, leaving 13 bases between them. The CDR3 covers 15 residues. In DNA, the CDR3 is TGTGCCAGATGGGGCAGGGTACCTGGGGCCAACGTCCTGACTTTC. Protein product: CARWGRVPGANVLTF.

This chain connects TRBV6-5 to TRBJ2-3; 10 nucleotides align to TRBD1. Per the germline V gene, CDR1 is MNHEY and CDR2 is SVGAGI. This CDR3 has 14 residues. With 6 bases clipped from V and 1 base from J, the junction kept 1 base outside the gene matches. The CDR3 nucleotides read TGTGCCAGCAGAGGGACAGGGGGCACAGATACGCAGTATTTT. Translation: CASRGTGGTDTQYF.

The chain couples TRBV5-1 to TRBJ1-1; D possibly corresponds to TRBD1 (6 bases). Germline V gene lookup returns CDR1 SGHRS and CDR2 YFSETQ. This CDR3 is built from 15 residues. V was clipped by 0 bases and J by 1 base, with 10 bases between them. The CDR3 region has the DNA TGCGCCAGCAGCTTGGAGGGGGGGAAGAACACTGAAGCTTTCTTT. This codes for CASSLEGGKNTEAFF.

This clone was found once. The chain uses TRBV7-8 and TRBJ1-1; perhaps TRBD1 as D (6 bases). The CDR3 runs 15 residues. Per the germline V gene, CDR1 is SGHVS and CDR2 is FQNEAQ. Trimming cost V 2 bases and J 0 bases, with 10 bases left between them. The CDR3 region is CASSLQGQMNTEAFF. The CDR3 DNA is TGTGCCAGCAGCTTACAAGGACAGATGAACACTGAAGCTTTCTTT.

This clone has only one observation. This chain joins TRBV6-5 and TRBJ1-1; D is undetermined. The CDR3 spans 13 residues. Per the germline V gene, CDR1 is MNHEY and CDR2 is SVGAGI. Trimming took 5 bases from V and 0 from J, leaving 7 bases between them. The CDR3, as DNA: TGTGCCAGCAGTATAAACATGAACACTGAAGCTTTCTTT. It specifies CASSINMNTEAFF.

This chain joins TRBV6-2 or TRBV6-3 and TRBJ2-5; the match to TRBD2 covers 14 bases. The germline V gene has CDR1 MNHEY and CDR2 SVGEGT. With V trimmed by 0 bases and J by 9 bases, 6 bases remained unmatched. The CDR3 spans 16 residues. The CDR3 spells CASSYSRTSGGLSQYF. The CDR3 DNA follows: TGTGCCAGCAGTTACTCGCGGACTAGCGGGGGGTTATCCCAGTACTTC.

In this sample, this clone turned up once. The V and J genes are TRBV19 and TRBJ1-2, with 10 positions matching TRBD1. Germline V gene data show CDR1 as LNHDA and CDR2 as SQIVND (reference sequence). CDR3 length equals 16 residues. V lost 5 bases to trimming and J lost 5 bases; unmatched junction nucleotides: 11. This CDR3 reads CASSAPGQGLLYGYTF. The DNA for the CDR3 is TGTGCCAGTAGTGCGCCGGGACAGGGGTTATTATATGGCTACACCTTC.

The chain has TRBV18 and TRBJ2-7; TRBD2 matches 8 bases. The CDR3 length is 15 residues. Germline V gene sequence: CDR1 KGHSH, CDR2 LQKENI. The V segment lost 3 bases and the J segment 7 bases; nucleotides outside the gene matches: 11. As DNA, the CDR3 is TGTGCCAGCTCACCCGGGACTAGGACCGTCGGGGAGCAGTACTTC. It translates to CASSPGTRTVGEQYF.

The chain has TRBV6-5 and TRBJ1-1; TRBD1 matches 7 bases. The junction had 7 bases not matched to a gene; V was cut back by 6 bases and J by 0 bases. The CDR3 is 15 residues long. Germline CDR1 is MNHEY and CDR2 is SVGAGI. CDR3 bases: TGTGCCAGCAGGGCCCTGACAGGGATGAACACTGAAGCTTTCTTT. Encoded protein: CASRALTGMNTEAFF.

V usage is TRBV5-6 and J usage is TRBJ2-1; D unresolved. Trimming stripped 2 bases from V and 4 bases from J, with 4 bases between. The germline V gene encodes CDR1 SGHDT and CDR2 YYEEEE. CDR3 length: 12 residues. CDR3 sequence (DNA): TGTGCCAGCAGCTTCGTATACAATGAGCAGTTCTTC. Encoded protein: CASSFVYNEQFF.

The chain is built from TRBV4-1 and TRBJ2-3, with 7 nucleotides matching TRBD2. V lost 0 bases, J lost 2 bases, and 8 bases stayed unmatched. CDR1 and CDR2 from the germline V gene are MGHRA and YSYEKL. This CDR3 has 17 amino acids. Written as DNA, the CDR3 is TGCGCCAGCAGCCAAGATATCGAGCGGGGCTTCACAGATACGCAGTATTTT. It is translated as CASSQDIERGFTDTQYF.

The chain recombines TRBV6-2 or TRBV6-3 with TRBJ2-2, with TRBD2 matching 13 bases. Trimming removed 2 bases from V and 4 bases from J; junction bases left unmatched: 7. The germline CDR1 and CDR2 sequences are MNHEY and SVGEGT. This CDR3 comprises 18 residues. The CDR3 loop is CASSYPGLAGVITGELFF. The CDR3 DNA is TGTGCCAGCAGTTACCCCGGACTAGCGGGGGTGATCACCGGGGAGCTGTTTTTT.

The gene calls are TRBV7-6 and TRBJ2-5; 7 bases agree with TRBD2. The V gene end was trimmed by 3 bases and the J gene end by 1 base; junction bases not matched to a gene: 5. The CDR3 runs 15 residues. The germline V gene encodes CDR1 SGHVS and CDR2 FNYEAQ. CDR3 nucleotides: TGTGCCAGCAGCTTCCAGCGGGGCCCCCAAGAGACCCAGTACTTC. It specifies CASSFQRGPQETQYF. Filled out from reference TRBV7-6 and TRBJ2-5, the complete variable domain reads GAGVSQSPRYKVTKRGQDVALRCDPISGHVSLYWYRQALGQGPEFLTYFNYEAQQDKSGLPNDRFSAERPEGSISTLTIQRTEQRDSAMYRCASSFQRGPQETQYFGPGTRLLVL.

This clone was seen only a few times. The V and J genes are TRBV7-8 and TRBJ2-7; 9 bases align to TRBD2. Germline V gives CDR1 SGHVS, CDR2 FQNEAQ. CDR3 size: 18 residues. The V gene end was trimmed by 1 base and the J gene end by 3 bases; junction bases not matched to a gene: 13. CDR3 region: CASSLGASGTLGVYEQYF. In DNA, the CDR3 is TGTGCCAGCAGCTTAGGTGCTAGCGGGACCCTGGGAGTCTACGAGCAGTACTTC.

This clone has just one count. The gene calls are TRBV11-2 and TRBJ2-7; the match to TRBD1 covers 9 bases. The germline CDR1 and CDR2 sequences are SGHAT and FQNNGV. Losses at the gene ends were 5 bases for V and 6 bases for J; bases not matched to a gene: 5. The CDR3 totals 13 residues. The DNA of the CDR3 is TGTGCCAGCAGCCGGGACAGGGCGGGCGAGCAGTACTTC. This translates into CASSRDRAGEQYF.

The V and J genes are TRBV19 and TRBJ1-3, with D possibly TRBD1 on 5 matching bases. Trimming took off 4 bases at V and 2 bases at J, with 9 bases between the two ends. There are 14 residues in the CDR3. Germline assignment: CDR1 LNHDA and CDR2 SQIVND (reference sequence). CDR3 in amino acids: CASSRRGPGNTIYF. CDR3 nucleotides: TGTGCCAGTAGTAGAAGGGGCCCTGGAAACACCATATATTTT.

The chain uses TRBV18 and TRBJ2-7, with D possibly TRBD2 on 5 matching bases. This CDR3 is built from 14 residues. Germline V gives CDR1 KGHSH, CDR2 LQKENI. V gave up 4 bases and J gave up 5 bases, with 15 bases separating them. The CDR3 is CASSRGAGGDEQYF. As DNA, the CDR3 is TGTGCCAGCTCACGGGGTGCGGGCGGCGACGAGCAGTACTTC.

The genes are TRBV28 and TRBJ1-6; D possibly corresponds to TRBD1 (6 bases). Germline values: CDR1 MDHEN, CDR2 SYDVKM. V lost 7 bases and J 5 bases, leaving 15 bases between the germline ends. This CDR3 is built from 15 residues. CDR3 protein: CASTAGVMDNSPLHF. CDR3 nucleotides: TGTGCCAGCACCGCAGGGGTAATGGATAATTCACCCCTCCACTTT.

The V call is TRBV24-1, the J call TRBJ2-2; the match to TRBD1 covers 8 bases. The germline CDR1 and CDR2 sequences are KGHDR and SFDVKD. The J segment lost 5 bases and the V segment lost 10 bases, leaving 8 bases of the junction unmatched. This CDR3 has 14 amino acids. In nucleotides, the CDR3 is TGTGCCACTACGGGACAGGCGTTTACCGGGGAGCTGTTTTTT. It translates to CATTGQAFTGELFF.

The DNA of the CDR3 is TGTGCCAGCAGCTTCGAAAATCAACGTCAGGCTGAAGCTTTCTTT. It encodes CASSFENQRQAEAFF. The chain employs TRBV5-4 and TRBJ1-1; the D is unclear. Germline V CDR1 and CDR2: SGHNT, YYREEE (reference sequence). CDR3 length: 15 amino acids. V was cut by 2 bases and J by 6 bases, with 17 bases left in between.

This chain uses TRBV19 with TRBJ2-3, with D possibly matching TRBD1 (6 bases). The CDR3 spans 16 residues. Germline V gene sequence: CDR1 LNHDA, CDR2 SQIVND (reference sequence). V gave up 4 bases and J gave up 5 bases, with 19 bases separating them. The CDR3 sequence is CASSTQGFGQRDTQYF. CDR3 bases: TGTGCCAGTAGTACTCAGGGGTTCGGACAAAGAGATACGCAGTATTTT.

The V and J genes are TRBV9 and TRBJ2-1; 10 nucleotides match TRBD2. CDR1 and CDR2 (germline): SGDLS, YYNGEE. The CDR3 runs 14 residues. Trimming at V came to 3 bases and at J to 5 bases, leaving 2 bases not matched to a gene. DNA for the CDR3: TGTGCCAGCAGCGGGACTAGCGGTCACAATGAGCAGTTCTTC. Residues: CASSGTSGHNEQFF. The complete variable domain, with remaining parts taken from reference TRBV9 and TRBJ2-1, reads DSGVTQTPKHLITATGQRVTLRCSPRSGDLSVYWYQQSLDQGLQFLIQYYNGEERAKGNILERFSAQQFPDLHSELNLSSLELGDSALYFCASSGTSGHNEQFFGPGTRLTVL.